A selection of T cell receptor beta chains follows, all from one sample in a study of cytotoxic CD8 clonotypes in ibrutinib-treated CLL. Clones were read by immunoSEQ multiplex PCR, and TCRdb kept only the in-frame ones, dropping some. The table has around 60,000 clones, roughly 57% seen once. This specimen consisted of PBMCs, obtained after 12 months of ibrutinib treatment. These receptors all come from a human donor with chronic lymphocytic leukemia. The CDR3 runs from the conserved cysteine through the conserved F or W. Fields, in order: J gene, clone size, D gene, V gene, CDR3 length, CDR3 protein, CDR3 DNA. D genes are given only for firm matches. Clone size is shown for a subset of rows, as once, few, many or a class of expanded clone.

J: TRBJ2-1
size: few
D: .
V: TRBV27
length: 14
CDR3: CASSFYSGYNEQFF
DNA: TGTGCCAGCAGTTTCTATTCGGGCTACAATGAGCAGTTCTTC

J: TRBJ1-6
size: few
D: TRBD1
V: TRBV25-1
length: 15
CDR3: CASSDRGSYNSPLHF
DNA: TGTGCCAGCAGTGACAGGGGGAGCTATAATTCACCCCTCCACTTT

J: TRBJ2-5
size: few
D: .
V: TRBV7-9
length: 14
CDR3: CASSLTGPQETQYF
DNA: TGTGCCAGCAGCTTAACGGGACCTCAAGAGACCCAGTACTTC

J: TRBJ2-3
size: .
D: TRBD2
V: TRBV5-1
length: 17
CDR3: CASSLGLAGGGSDTQYF
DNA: TGCGCCAGCAGCCTGGGACTAGCGGGAGGGGGATCAGATACGCAGTATTTT

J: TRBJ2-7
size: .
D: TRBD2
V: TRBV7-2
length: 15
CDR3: CASSLYSSGTYEQYF
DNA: TGTGCCAGCAGCTTATATAGTAGCGGGACTTACGAGCAGTACTTC

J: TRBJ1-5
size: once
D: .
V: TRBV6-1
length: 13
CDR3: CASLWGVGQPQHF
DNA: TGTGCCAGCCTTTGGGGGGTCGGTCAGCCCCAGCATTTT

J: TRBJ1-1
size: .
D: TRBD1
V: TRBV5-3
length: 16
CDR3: CASPEGKGAKNTEAFF
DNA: TGTGCCAGCCCTGAAGGAAAGGGGGCTAAAAACACTGAAGCTTTCTTT

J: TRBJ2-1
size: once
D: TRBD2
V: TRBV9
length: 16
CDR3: CASSDGFGLGVNEQFF
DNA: TGTGCCAGCAGCGACGGGTTCGGACTAGGGGTCAATGAGCAGTTCTTC

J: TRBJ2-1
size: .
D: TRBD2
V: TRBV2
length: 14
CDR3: CASRGTSVIYEQFF
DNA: TGTGCCAGCCGCGGGACTAGCGTTATTTATGAGCAGTTCTTC

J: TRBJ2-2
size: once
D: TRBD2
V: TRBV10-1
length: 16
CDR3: CASRDIAGGKTGELFF
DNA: TGCGCCAGCAGGGATATAGCGGGGGGGAAAACCGGGGAGCTGTTTTTT

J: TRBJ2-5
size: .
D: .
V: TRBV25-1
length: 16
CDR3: CASSESGGWVGETQYF
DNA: TGTGCCAGCAGTGAATCAGGAGGGTGGGTAGGAGAGACCCAGTACTTC

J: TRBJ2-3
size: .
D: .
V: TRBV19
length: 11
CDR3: CASRVRDTQYF
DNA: TGTGCCAGTAGGGTCCGGGATACGCAGTATTTT

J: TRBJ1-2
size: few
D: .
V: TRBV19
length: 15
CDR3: CASSIYASRDYGYTF
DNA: TGTGCCAGTAGTATATATGCTTCCCGTGACTATGGCTACACCTTC

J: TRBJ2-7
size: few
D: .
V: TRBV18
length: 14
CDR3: CASSPPSTTYEQYF
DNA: TGTGCCAGCTCACCACCCTCGACAACCTACGAGCAGTACTTC

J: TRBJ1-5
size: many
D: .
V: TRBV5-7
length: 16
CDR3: CASSYPGTVYNQPQHF
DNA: TGTGCCAGCAGTTACCCCGGGACGGTATACAATCAGCCCCAGCATTTT

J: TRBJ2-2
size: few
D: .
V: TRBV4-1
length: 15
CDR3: CASSQSGSNTGELFF
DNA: TGCGCCAGCAGCCAGTCCGGGTCGAACACCGGGGAGCTGTTTTTT

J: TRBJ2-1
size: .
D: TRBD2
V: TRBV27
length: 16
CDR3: CASSFLSSGRAGEQFF
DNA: TGTGCCAGCAGTTTCCTGTCTAGCGGGAGGGCCGGTGAGCAGTTCTTC

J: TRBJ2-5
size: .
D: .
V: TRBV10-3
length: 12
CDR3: CAISEGGETQYF
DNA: TGTGCCATCAGTGAGGGGGGAGAGACCCAGTACTTC

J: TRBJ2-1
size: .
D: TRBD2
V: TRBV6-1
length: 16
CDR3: CASSEPGLRPVTAQFF
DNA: TGTGCCAGCAGTGAACCGGGACTACGCCCGGTTACGGCGCAGTTCTTC

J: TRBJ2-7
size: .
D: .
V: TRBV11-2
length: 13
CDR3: CASSLTTSYEQYF
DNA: TGTGCCAGCAGCTTAACGACCTCCTACGAGCAGTACTTC

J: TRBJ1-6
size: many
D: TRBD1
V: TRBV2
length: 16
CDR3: CASSPLDRGYNSPLHF
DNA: TGTGCCAGCAGCCCCCTGGACAGGGGGTACAATTCACCCCTCCACTTT

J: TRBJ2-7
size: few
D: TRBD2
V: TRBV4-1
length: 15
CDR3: CASSQDLSGAYEQYF
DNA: TGCGCCAGCAGCCAAGATCTTAGCGGGGCCTACGAGCAGTACTTC

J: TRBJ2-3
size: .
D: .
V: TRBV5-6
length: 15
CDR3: CASSFTRADLDTQYF
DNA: TGTGCCAGCAGCTTCACCAGGGCAGATTTAGATACGCAGTATTTT

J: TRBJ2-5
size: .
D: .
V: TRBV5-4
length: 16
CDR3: CASSLGGGGTQETQYF
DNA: TGTGCCAGCAGCTTGGGAGGGGGGGGAACCCAAGAGACCCAGTACTTC

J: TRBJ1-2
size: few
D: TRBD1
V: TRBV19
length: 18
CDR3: CASSPRDRADILQDGYTF
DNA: TGTGCCAGTAGTCCGAGGGACAGGGCCGACATCCTTCAGGACGGCTACACCTTC

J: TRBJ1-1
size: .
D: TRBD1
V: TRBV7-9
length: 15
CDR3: CASSLTGGNEAEAFF
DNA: TGTGCCAGCAGCTTAACAGGGGGGAATGAGGCTGAAGCTTTCTTT

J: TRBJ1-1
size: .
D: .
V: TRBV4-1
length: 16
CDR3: CASSQGEGRLNTEAFF
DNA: TGCGCCAGCAGCCAAGGTGAGGGGCGTCTGAACACTGAAGCTTTCTTT

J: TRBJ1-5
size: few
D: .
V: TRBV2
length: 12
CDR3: CASTSWGQPQHF
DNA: TGTGCCAGCACGTCCTGGGGTCAGCCCCAGCATTTT

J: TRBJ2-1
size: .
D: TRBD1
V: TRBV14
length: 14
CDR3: CASSPWTGGDEQFF
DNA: TGTGCCAGCAGCCCTTGGACAGGGGGAGACGAGCAGTTCTTC